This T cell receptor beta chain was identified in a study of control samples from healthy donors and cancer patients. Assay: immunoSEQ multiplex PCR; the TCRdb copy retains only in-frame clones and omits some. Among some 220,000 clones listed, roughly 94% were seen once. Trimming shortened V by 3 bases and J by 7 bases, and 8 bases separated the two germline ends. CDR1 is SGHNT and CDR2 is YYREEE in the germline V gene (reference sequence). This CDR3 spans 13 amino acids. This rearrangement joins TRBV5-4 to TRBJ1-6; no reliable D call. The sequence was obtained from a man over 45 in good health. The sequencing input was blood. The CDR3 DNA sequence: TGTGCCAGCAGCTCGAGAGCAAATTCACCCCTCCACTTT. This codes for CASSSRANSPLHF.